One sample yielded the 25 T cell receptor beta chains listed below, sequenced in a study of blood T cell repertoires in COVID-19. Here immunoSEQ multiplex PCR was the method, and the copy in TCRdb shows in-frame clones only, minus some. Of more than 200,000 clones in the sample, roughly 84% were seen once. The sample taken for sequencing was PBMCs or T cells enriched from blood (not recorded which). These receptors all come from a man aged 25-45 years in a cohort exposed to, infected with or recovered from COVID-19 (not recorded which).

The rearrangement uses TRBV4-1 and TRBJ2-5, with D possibly being TRBD1 (5 bases). With 0 bases removed from V and 5 bases from J, the gap between germline ends came to 10 bases. The CDR3 sequence is 14 residues long. The germline V gene has CDR1 MGHRA and CDR2 YSYEKL. The CDR3, as DNA: TGCGCCAGCAGCCAAGAAGGGGTGGGCGAGACCCAGTACTTC. Protein product: CASSQEGVGETQYF.

CDR3 nucleotide sequence: TGTGCCAGCAGTTACGGGAGCGGGAGTCCGGCAGAGACCCAGTACTTC. Amino acids: CASSYGSGSPAETQYF. The V and J genes are TRBV6-5 and TRBJ2-5; 8 nucleotides match TRBD2. CDR3 length: 16 residues. From germline, CDR1 is MNHEY and CDR2 SVGAGI. The trim removed 2 bases at V and 4 bases at J, leaving 9 bases unmatched.

The chain combines TRBV28 with TRBJ2-1; D possibly corresponds to TRBD1 (6 bases). The CDR3 consists of 11 residues. CDR1 MDHEN and CDR2 SYDVKM come from the germline V gene. Trimming took off 6 bases at V and 14 bases at J, with 14 bases between the two ends. The CDR3 reads CASSSQGRKFF. CDR3 coding DNA: TGTGCCAGCAGCTCACAGGGTCGTAAGTTCTTC. The entire variable domain, with the rest obtained from reference TRBV28 and TRBJ2-1, is as follows: DVKVTQSSRYLVKRTGEKVFLECVQDMDHENMFWYRQDPGLGLRLIYFSYDVKMKEKGDIPEGYSVSREKKERFSLILESASTNQTSMYLCASSSQGRKFFGPGTRLTVL.

The chain has TRBV28 and TRBJ2-7; D unclear. The V end lost 2 bases, the J end lost 2 bases, and 7 bases lay between the germline ends. The CDR3 sequence is 13 residues long. In germline, CDR1 is MDHEN, CDR2 SYDVKM. CDR3 sequence (DNA): TGTGCCAGCAGTTTAACATTCCCCTACGAGCAGTACTTC. It specifies CASSLTFPYEQYF.

The V call is TRBV19, the J call TRBJ1-5; D unresolved. The CDR3 spans 13 residues. V was pared by 1 base and J by 4 bases, with 5 bases between. CDR1 and CDR2 from the germline V gene are LNHDA and SQIVND (reference sequence). The CDR3, as DNA: TGTGCCAGTAGTATAGTAGTAAATCAGCCCCAGCATTTT. It is translated as CASSIVVNQPQHF.

This chain links TRBV29-1 with TRBJ1-1, with no clear D. V was pared by 6 bases and J by 0 bases, with 11 bases between. CDR3 length equals 13 residues. Germline-derived CDR1 and CDR2 are SQVTM and ANQGSEA. Here the CDR3 DNA reads TGCAGCGTCATAAACAGACTGAACACTGAAGCTTTCTTT. Residues: CSVINRLNTEAFF. Supplemented by reference TRBV29-1 and TRBJ1-1, the full variable domain reads SAVISQKPSRDICQRGTSLTIQCQVDSQVTMMFWYRQQPGQSLTLIATANQGSEATYESGFVIDKFPISRPNLTFSTLTVSNMSPEDSSIYLCSVINRLNTEAFFGQGTRLTVV.

V usage is TRBV19 and J usage is TRBJ1-1, with D uncertain. Trimming removed 3 bases from V and 1 base from J, with 9 bases in between. Germline CDR1 is LNHDA and CDR2 is SQIVND (reference sequence). The CDR3 is made up of 14 amino acids. The CDR3 bases are TGTGCCAGTAGTATCCCCCAGGAGAACACTGAAGCTTTCTTT. Translation: CASSIPQENTEAFF. Using reference TRBV19 and TRBJ1-1 for the parts outside the CDR3, the full variable domain is DGGITQSPKYLFRKEGQNVTLSCEQNLNHDAMYWYRQDPGQGLRLIYYSQIVNDFQKGDIAEGYSVSREKKESFPLTVTSAQKNPTAFYLCASSIPQENTEAFFGQGTRLTVV.

This clone has a single count. The chain links TRBV5-6 to TRBJ1-2; tentatively, D is TRBD1 (6 bases). The V gene's germline CDR1 is SGHDT and CDR2 YYEEEE. CDR3 length equals 15 residues. The ends were cut back, 4 bases at V and 3 bases at J, with 16 bases in the middle. CDR3 in DNA: TGTGCCAGCAGCCCCGGGGGGGGGCGGGACTATGGCTACACCTTC. This codes for CASSPGGGRDYGYTF.

CDR3 amino acids: CASSRGDISNQPQHF. The DNA of the CDR3 is TGTGCCAGCAGCCGGGGGGACATTAGCAATCAGCCCCAGCATTTT. V gene TRBV2 combines with J gene TRBJ1-5; weak D call: TRBD1 (6 bases). The CDR3 runs to 15 residues. Germline V CDR1 and CDR2: SNHLY, FYNNEI. The V and J ends lost 6 bases and 0 bases respectively, with 12 bases between them.

The chain employs TRBV7-9 and TRBJ2-3; 10 nucleotides match TRBD2. With 3 bases clipped from V and 6 bases from J, the junction kept 3 bases outside the gene matches. CDR1 is SEHNR and CDR2 is FQNEAQ in the germline V gene (reference sequence). This CDR3 comprises 14 residues. For the CDR3, the DNA is TGTGCCAGCAGCTTCGAGGGACTAGCGGATACGCAGTATTTT. Its protein is CASSFEGLADTQYF.

The gene calls are TRBV7-8 and TRBJ2-7; no clear D. Per the germline V gene, CDR1 is SGHVS and CDR2 is FQNEAQ. The CDR3 totals 14 residues. The V and J ends lost 2 bases and 2 bases respectively, with 10 bases between them. The CDR3 DNA is TGTGCCAGCAGCTTACAGGTTCGGCCCTACGAGCAGTACTTC. Amino acids: CASSLQVRPYEQYF.

This sequence joins TRBV4-3 and TRBJ2-7, with TRBD2 as a possible D gene (5 bases). CDR3 length equals 20 residues. The germline V and J ends were trimmed by 0 bases and 5 bases, with 29 bases remaining between them. The germline CDR1 and CDR2 sequences are LGHNA and YSLEER. The CDR3 DNA follows: TGCGCCAGCAGCCAAGATCTTGCGGCGGGCGAAAACCCTTTACCGCACGAGCAGTACTTC. Its translation is CASSQDLAAGENPLPHEQYF.

This clone appeared a few times. J is TRBJ2-3 and V is TRBV7-9, with 8 nucleotides matching TRBD2. V gave up 5 bases and J gave up 8 bases; unmatched junction bases: 6. Germline V gene sequence: CDR1 SEHNR, CDR2 FQNEAQ (reference sequence). The CDR3 runs 13 residues. In DNA form, the CDR3 reads TGTGCCAGCAGCGCCCTGACTAGCGTTACGCAGTATTTT. Protein: CASSALTSVTQYF.

This clone was recorded once. V usage is TRBV2 and J usage is TRBJ1-1; a weak D match, TRBD1 (6 bases). The CDR3 spans 15 residues. V was cut by 6 bases and J by 3 bases, with 17 bases left in between. Looked up from germline, CDR1 is SNHLY and CDR2 is FYNNEI. The CDR3 nucleotides are TGTGCCAGCAGCCCTAGGGGGGGGTCCTACACTGAAGCTTTCTTT. This translates into CASSPRGGSYTEAFF.

This sequence joins TRBV10-3 and TRBJ1-5; 7 bases agree with TRBD1. Trimming removed 7 bases from V and 2 bases from J; junction bases left unmatched: 8. The CDR3 spans 15 residues. Germline assignment: CDR1 ENHRY and CDR2 SYGVKD. The CDR3 DNA follows: TGTGCCATCAAAGCGTCCGGACAGGGCAATCAGCCCCAGCATTTT. Translation: CAIKASGQGNQPQHF.

This clone was observed a few times. In DNA form, the CDR3 reads TGTGCCAGCAGACCCCAGGGGGATAATGAAAAACTGTTTTTT. The encoded protein is CASRPQGDNEKLFF. The chain joins TRBV6-5 to TRBJ1-4; 7 bases are shared with TRBD1. CDR3 length equals 14 residues. CDR1 and CDR2 (germline): MNHEY, SVGAGI. Trimming at V came to 6 bases and at J to 4 bases, leaving 5 bases not matched to a gene.

The chain couples TRBV11-3 to TRBJ2-1, with 7 nucleotides matching TRBD2. The germline CDR1 and CDR2 sequences are SGHNT and YENEEA. Trimming cost V 0 bases and J 8 bases; bases outside gene matches: 7. The CDR3 totals 15 residues. In nucleotides, the CDR3 is TGTGCCAGCAGCTTAGAAGTACTAGCGCTGGATGAGCAGTTCTTC. Translated, it gives CASSLEVLALDEQFF. The full variable domain, its missing parts supplied by reference TRBV11-3 and TRBJ2-1, is EAGVVQSPRYKIIEKKQPVAFWCNPISGHNTLYWYLQNLGQGPELLIRYENEEAVDDSQLPKDRFSAERLKGVDSTLKIQPAELGDSAVYLCASSLEVLALDEQFFGPGTRLTVL.

The V call is TRBV28, the J call TRBJ1-2, with TRBD1 as a possible D gene (6 bases). Between the trimmed V and J ends, which lost 5 bases and 2 bases, there was a span of 18 bases. Germline V gives CDR1 MDHEN, CDR2 SYDVKM. This CDR3 is built from 16 residues. In DNA form, the CDR3 reads TGTGCCAGCAGTCCATTATACAGGGAAATCAACTATGGCTACACCTTC. It translates to CASSPLYREINYGYTF.

CDR3 DNA sequence: TGTGCCAGCAGCGTAGACGCTAGCGGGAGAGTGGAGCAGTACTTC. Encoded protein: CASSVDASGRVEQYF. The chain combines TRBV9 with TRBJ2-7, with 10 bases aligning to TRBD2. Trimming at V came to 0 bases and at J to 7 bases, leaving 7 bases not matched to a gene. Germline CDR1 SGDLS, CDR2 YYNGEE. The CDR3 runs 15 residues.

This sequence joins TRBV28 and TRBJ1-2; no clear D. The CDR3 spans 16 residues. V gave up 3 bases and J gave up 2 bases, with 16 bases separating them. CDR1 and CDR2 (germline): MDHEN, SYDVKM. The DNA for the CDR3 is TGTGCCAGCAGTTTGAGGGCAGAACATGTAAACTATGGCTACACCTTC. Translation: CASSLRAEHVNYGYTF.

The chain uses TRBV3-1 (or the pseudogene TRBV3-2) and TRBJ2-1; 9 nucleotides match TRBD1. The CDR3 totals 16 residues. Germline CDR1 LGHDT, CDR2 YNNKEL (reference sequence). V lost 3 bases and J lost 4; bases outside the gene matches: 7. The CDR3 is CASSQTGQGLYNEQFF. CDR3 nucleotide sequence: TGTGCCAGCAGCCAGACGGGACAGGGCTTGTACAATGAGCAGTTCTTC.

DNA of the CDR3: TGTGCCAGCAGTTCAGGGGGGAATAATTCACCCCTCCACTTT. It specifies CASSSGGNNSPLHF. The V gene is TRBV28, the J gene TRBJ1-6, with 7 bases identical to TRBD1. The CDR3 sequence is 14 residues long. The germline V gene has CDR1 MDHEN and CDR2 SYDVKM. The V segment lost 4 bases and the J segment 5 bases; nucleotides outside the gene matches: 2.

The rearrangement links TRBV27 to TRBJ2-7; TRBD1 is a possible D gene (6 bases). The CDR3 sequence is 14 residues long. Germline V lookup: CDR1 MNHEY, CDR2 SMNVEV (reference sequence). V lost 3 bases and J 3 bases, leaving 12 bases between the germline ends. The CDR3 region has the DNA TGTGCCAGCAGTTTTGCACAGGGAGACTACGAGCAGTACTTC. Translated, it gives CASSFAQGDYEQYF.

The chain links TRBV7-6 to TRBJ1-1; 7 bases match TRBD1. CDR3 size: 13 residues. Germline-derived CDR1 and CDR2 are SGHVS and FNYEAQ. The V and J ends lost 5 bases and 4 bases, in that order; junction bases with no gene match: 4. The CDR3 loop reads CASSMRGRTEAFF. In DNA form, the CDR3 reads TGTGCCAGCAGCATGAGGGGGCGCACTGAAGCTTTCTTT.

V gene TRBV27 combines with J gene TRBJ2-1; TRBD2 aligns across 13 bases. CDR3 length equals 17 residues. With 2 bases clipped from V and 3 bases from J, the junction kept 4 bases outside the gene matches. The germline V gene has CDR1 MNHEY and CDR2 SMNVEV (reference sequence). The CDR3 sequence: CASSLQGTSGIYNEQFF. In nucleotides, the CDR3 is TGTGCCAGCAGTTTACAAGGGACTAGCGGGATCTACAATGAGCAGTTCTTC.